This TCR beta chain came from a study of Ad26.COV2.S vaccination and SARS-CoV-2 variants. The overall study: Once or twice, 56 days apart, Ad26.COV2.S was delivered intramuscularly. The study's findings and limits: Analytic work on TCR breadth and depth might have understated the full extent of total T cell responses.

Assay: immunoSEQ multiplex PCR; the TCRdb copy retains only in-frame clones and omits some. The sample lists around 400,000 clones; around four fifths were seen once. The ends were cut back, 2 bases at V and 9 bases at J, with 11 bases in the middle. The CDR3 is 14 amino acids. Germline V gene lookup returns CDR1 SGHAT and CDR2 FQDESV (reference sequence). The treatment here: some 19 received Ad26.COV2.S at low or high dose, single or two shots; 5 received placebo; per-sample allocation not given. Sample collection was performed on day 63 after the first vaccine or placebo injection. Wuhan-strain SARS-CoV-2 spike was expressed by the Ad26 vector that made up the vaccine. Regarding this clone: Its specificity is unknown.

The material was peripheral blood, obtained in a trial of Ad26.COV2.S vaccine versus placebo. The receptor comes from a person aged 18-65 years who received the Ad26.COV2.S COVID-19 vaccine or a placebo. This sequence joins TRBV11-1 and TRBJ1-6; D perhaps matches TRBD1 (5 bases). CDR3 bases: TGTGCCAGCAGCTTACGAGGGGAGAGTTCACCCCTCCACTTT. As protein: CASSLRGESSPLHF. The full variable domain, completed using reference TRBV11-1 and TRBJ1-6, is EAEVAQSPRYKITEKSQAVAFWCDPISGHATLYWYRQILGQGPELLVQFQDESVVDDSQLPKDRFSAERLKGVDSTLKIQPAELGDSAMYLCASSLRGESSPLHFGNGTRLTVT.